This T cell receptor (beta chain) was observed in a study of T cells in Graves' hyperthyroidism and ophthalmopathy. Study results and caveats: Before onset, by a median of around 6.4 months, the model predicted ophthalmopathy.

The sample holds many counts of this clonotype. The antigen is not known. The TCR beta CDR3 regions underwent amplification using RNA transcripts as the source. Researchers ran a first-round RT-PCR on the TCR CDR3 using the HTBI primer set. TCRdb fed the multiplex PCR reads into MiXCR, producing one record per CDR3 protein. The sample includes some 140,000 distinct CDR3 sequences, approximately 20% of them seen just once. V gave up 3 bases and J gave up 5 bases, with 10 bases separating them. This CDR3 is built from 14 residues. Germline values: CDR1 MNHEY, CDR2 SMNVEV (reference sequence). The study left out patients who had uncontrolled infection, other autoimmune disease, pregnancy or lactation. Diagnoses rested on clinical symptoms, serum thyroxine and TRAb, thyroid ultrasound and orbital computed tomography.

This receptor was taken from a woman aged 45-65 years with Graves' hyperthyroidism that later progressed to Graves' ophthalmopathy. The sequencing sample was made of blood. This chain links TRBV27 with TRBJ2-2, with D unclear. In DNA form, the CDR3 reads TGTGCCAGCAGTTTCTACCCGGCAACCGGGGAGCTGTTTTTT. Its translation: CASSFYPATGELFF.